Listed below are T cell receptor beta chains from one sample, sequenced in a study of T cells in Graves' hyperthyroidism and ophthalmopathy. TCRdb re-called the multiplex PCR reads through MiXCR, storing one row per CDR3 protein. Of around 350,000 distinct CDR3 sequences in the sample, about a sixth were seen once. The sample consisted of blood. The origin of the receptors is a woman aged 25 to 45 with Graves' hyperthyroidism that later progressed to Graves' ophthalmopathy. CDR3s include the opening cysteine and the closing phenylalanine or tryptophan. Fields, in order: V gene, CDR3 protein.

>TRBV28
CASSGDREGFAFF
>TRBV24-1
CATGGVVAGELFF
>TRBV30
CAWSGWTATNYGYTF
>TRBV20-1
CSARDGYGGREEDYEQYF
>TRBV4-1
CASSQGGLSSTEAFF
>TRBV7-9
CASSRGAGYQETQYF
>TRBV20-1
CSARDLLGAGQPQHF
>TRBV6-1
CASSDTGHSYEQCF
>TRBV13
CASSLGQRTEQFF
>TRBV20-1
CSARDYGVRTEAFF
>TRBV7-8
CASSLLVDWGNEQFF
>TRBV6-4
CASSETGTSGTDTQYF
>TRBV27
CASSLARANQPQHF
>TRBV15
CATSREKSLEDEQFF
>TRBV27
CASSLLGDNPNTEAFF
>TRBV18
CASSQQGTGELSF
>TRBV24-1
CATSDYGLAGPLDTQYF